The present entry profiles one T cell receptor beta chain with its context. The table came from immunoSEQ multiplex PCR; TCRdb's copy has only in-frame clones and leaves some out. The table shows roughly 260,000 clones, with roughly 90% occurring only once. The sample originates from a study of blood T cell repertoires in COVID-19. Study background: Specimens from acute and convalescent COVID-19 originated in the United States, Italy and Spain. The analysed material was cDNA or gDNA that came from T cells, B-cell-depleted T cells, or PBMCs.

Trimming cost V 6 bases and J 4 bases; bases outside gene matches: 14. The germline V gene has CDR1 MNHEY and CDR2 SMNVEV (reference sequence). This CDR3 has 16 residues. The clonotype was recovered from a woman in her 30s with COVID-19, enrolled during active disease. Sequencing was carried out using peripheral blood. This sequence joins TRBV27 and TRBJ1-1, with 7 bases identical to TRBD1. DNA of the CDR3: TGTGCCAGCAGCACTATAACGGGGACAGCCGTCACTGAAGCTTTCTTT. This encodes CASSTITGTAVTEAFF.